These 7 T cell receptor beta chains were all obtained from the same sample, sequenced in a study of Ad26.COV2.S vaccination and SARS-CoV-2 variants. Profiled with immunoSEQ multiplex PCR; TCRdb holds only in-frame clones, not every one. The profile shows hundreds of thousands of clones, roughly 90% of them singletons. As for treatment: some 20 received Ad26.COV2.S at low or high dose, single or two shots; about 5 received placebo; per-sample allocation not given. Day 63 after the first vaccine or placebo injection was the time point for sampling. The sequenced sample was peripheral blood, obtained in a trial of Ad26.COV2.S vaccine versus placebo. The receptor source for this set is a person aged 18-65 years who received the Ad26.COV2.S COVID-19 vaccine or a placebo.

This clone has a count of ten or more. This chain connects TRBV4-1 to TRBJ1-2; D may be TRBD1 (5 bases). The CDR3 has 16 residues. The ends were cut back, 3 bases at V and 0 bases at J, with 14 bases in the middle. The germline V gene has CDR1 MGHRA and CDR2 YSYEKL. In nucleotides, the CDR3 is TGCGCCAGCAGCCAGGCTAGACTGACAGCTAACTATGGCTACACCTTC. This encodes CASSQARLTANYGYTF.

The rearrangement uses TRBV5-6 and TRBJ1-2; 11 bases fit TRBD1. Germline V CDR1 and CDR2: SGHDT, YYEEEE. Unmatched junction bases numbered 6, after V lost 0 bases and J lost 8 bases. The CDR3 extends over 15 amino acids. CDR3: CASSLAGTGGFGYTF. The CDR3 bases are TGTGCCAGCAGCTTGGCCGGGACAGGGGGGTTCGGCTACACCTTC.

CDR3 protein: CASSQETGRIIREQYF. CDR3 nucleotide sequence: TGTGCCAGCAGCCAAGAGACAGGGAGAATTATTCGCGAGCAGTACTTC. The chain carries TRBV14 and TRBJ2-7; 7 bases match TRBD1. The V and J ends lost 0 bases and 6 bases, in that order; junction bases with no gene match: 11. Germline CDR1 SGHDN, CDR2 FVKESK. This CDR3 contains 16 residues.

The chain uses TRBV10-3 and TRBJ1-3; tentative D call: TRBD1 (5 bases). CDR1 ENHRY and CDR2 SYGVKD come from the germline V gene. The CDR3 loop spans 17 amino acids. With 2 bases removed from V and 0 bases from J, the gap between germline ends came to 14 bases. The CDR3 protein is CAISELGLSPSGNTIYF. In nucleotides, the CDR3 is TGTGCCATCAGTGAGCTGGGACTCTCCCCCTCTGGAAACACCATATATTTT.

This clone occurred once. Here the CDR3 reads CSVEEAGKNIQYF. The CDR3 DNA follows: TGCAGCGTTGAAGAGGCAGGGAAGAACATTCAGTACTTC. The rearrangement links TRBV29-1 to TRBJ2-4, with D tentatively TRBD1 (5 bases). V shed 0 bases and J shed 7 bases, with 10 bases lying between them. Germline assignment: CDR1 SQVTM and CDR2 ANQGSEA. The length of the CDR3 is 13 residues.

Ten or more counts support this clone. V gene TRBV11-1 combines with J gene TRBJ2-2; D is unresolved. The CDR3 contains 12 residues. V was cut by 5 bases and J by 0 bases, with 1 base left in between. Germline CDR1 reads SGHAT; CDR2 reads FQDESV (reference sequence). CDR3 coding DNA: TGTGCCAGCAGCGCGAACACCGGGGAGCTGTTTTTT. Residues: CASSANTGELFF.

V usage is TRBV19 and J usage is TRBJ2-1; 9 bases align to TRBD1. Germline V gene sequence: CDR1 LNHDA, CDR2 SQIVND (reference sequence). With 5 bases clipped from V and 6 bases from J, the junction kept 17 bases outside the gene matches. This CDR3 comprises 18 residues. CDR3 loop: CASSSSVGAGQGPNEQFF. DNA for the CDR3: TGTGCCAGTAGTTCCTCCGTCGGAGCGGGACAGGGCCCCAATGAGCAGTTCTTC.